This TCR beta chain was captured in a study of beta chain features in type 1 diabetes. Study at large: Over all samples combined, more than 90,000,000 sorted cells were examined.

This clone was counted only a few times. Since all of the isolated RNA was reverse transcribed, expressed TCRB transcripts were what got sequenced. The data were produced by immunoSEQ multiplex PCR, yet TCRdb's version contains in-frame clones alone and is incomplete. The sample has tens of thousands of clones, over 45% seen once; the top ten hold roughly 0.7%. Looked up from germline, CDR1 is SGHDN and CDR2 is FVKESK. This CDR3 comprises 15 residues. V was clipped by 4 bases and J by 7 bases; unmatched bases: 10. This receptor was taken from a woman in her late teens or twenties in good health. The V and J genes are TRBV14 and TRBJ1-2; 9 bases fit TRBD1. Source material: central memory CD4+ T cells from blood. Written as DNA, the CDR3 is TGTGCCAGCAGCCTACGAGCCGGGACAGGGCTTGGCTACACCTTC. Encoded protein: CASSLRAGTGLGYTF.